This TCR beta chain is drawn from a study of blood T cell repertoires in COVID-19. Across the study: Sites across the United States, Italy and Spain contributed samples from acute and convalescent COVID-19. PBMCs, B-cell-depleted T cells, or T cells provided the cDNA or gDNA that made up the material.

Followed over time, Seattle patients had been enrolled while infection was active. How the authors handled the data: Amplification of reference gene primers was used by the study to estimate nucleated cell counts. The assay was immunoSEQ multiplex PCR, and TCRdb's table has in-frame clones only and misses some. From that table come the V and J calls and clone size; the DNA was used to work out D and trimming. This table has some 300,000 clones, 90% appearing once. Germline loops: CDR1 LNHDA, CDR2 SQIVND (reference sequence). Trimming took 7 bases from V and 5 from J; bases not matched to a gene: 8. This CDR3 comprises 14 residues.

This TCR was recovered from a woman between 40 and 50 years old with COVID-19, enrolled during active disease. The chain carries TRBV19 and TRBJ1-1; 9 positions agree with TRBD1. Sequencing was carried out using peripheral blood. The CDR3: CASTTQGARTEAFF. The CDR3 DNA sequence: TGTGCCAGTACCACACAGGGGGCGCGGACTGAAGCTTTCTTT.